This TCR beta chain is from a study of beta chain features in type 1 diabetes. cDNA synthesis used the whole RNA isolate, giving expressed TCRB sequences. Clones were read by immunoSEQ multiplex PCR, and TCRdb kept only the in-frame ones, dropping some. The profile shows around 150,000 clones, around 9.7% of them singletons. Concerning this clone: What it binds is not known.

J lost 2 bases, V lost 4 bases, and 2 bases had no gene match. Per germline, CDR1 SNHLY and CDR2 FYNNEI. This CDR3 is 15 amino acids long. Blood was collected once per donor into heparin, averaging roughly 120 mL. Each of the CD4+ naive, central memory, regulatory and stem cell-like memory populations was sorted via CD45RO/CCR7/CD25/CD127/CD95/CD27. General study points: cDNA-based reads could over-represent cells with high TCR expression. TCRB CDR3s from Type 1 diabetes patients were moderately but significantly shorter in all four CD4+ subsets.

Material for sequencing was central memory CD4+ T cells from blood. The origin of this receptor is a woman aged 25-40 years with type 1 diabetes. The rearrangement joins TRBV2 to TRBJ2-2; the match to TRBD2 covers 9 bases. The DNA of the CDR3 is TGTGCCAGCAGTGTGCGGGAGGGCAACACCGGGGAGCTGTTTTTT. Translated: CASSVREGNTGELFF.